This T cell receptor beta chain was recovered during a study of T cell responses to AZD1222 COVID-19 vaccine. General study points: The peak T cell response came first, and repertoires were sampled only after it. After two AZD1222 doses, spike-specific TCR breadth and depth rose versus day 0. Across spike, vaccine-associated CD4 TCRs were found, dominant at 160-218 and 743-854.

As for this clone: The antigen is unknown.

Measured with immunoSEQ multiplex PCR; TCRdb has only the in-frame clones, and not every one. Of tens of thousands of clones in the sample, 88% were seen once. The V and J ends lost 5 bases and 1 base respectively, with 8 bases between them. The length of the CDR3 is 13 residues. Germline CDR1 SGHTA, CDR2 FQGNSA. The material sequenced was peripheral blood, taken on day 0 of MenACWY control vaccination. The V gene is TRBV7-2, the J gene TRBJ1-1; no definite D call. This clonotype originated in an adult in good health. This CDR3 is CASSNQANTEAFF. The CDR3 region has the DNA TGTGCCAGCAGCAACCAGGCGAACACTGAAGCTTTCTTT. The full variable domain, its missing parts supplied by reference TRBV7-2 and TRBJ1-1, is GAGVSQSPSNKVTEKGKDVELRCDPISGHTALYWYRQSLGQGLEFLIYFQGNSAPDKSGLPSDRFSAERTGGSVSTLTIQRTQQEDSAVYLCASSNQANTEAFFGQGTRLTVV.